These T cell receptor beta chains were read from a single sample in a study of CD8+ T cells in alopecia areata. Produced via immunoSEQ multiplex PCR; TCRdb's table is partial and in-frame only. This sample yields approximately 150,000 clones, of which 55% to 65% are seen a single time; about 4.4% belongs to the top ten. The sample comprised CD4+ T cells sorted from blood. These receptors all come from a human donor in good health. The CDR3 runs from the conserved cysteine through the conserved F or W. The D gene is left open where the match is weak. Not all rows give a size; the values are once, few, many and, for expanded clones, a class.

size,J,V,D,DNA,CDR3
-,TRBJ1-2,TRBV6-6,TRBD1,TGTGCCAGCAGTCCCCAGGGGGCCTCCTATGGCTACACCTTC,CASSPQGASYGYTF
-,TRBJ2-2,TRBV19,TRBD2,TGTGCCAGTAGTTCATGGGAGGCTAGCGGGGAGAACACCGGGGAGCTGTTTTTT,CASSSWEASGENTGELFF
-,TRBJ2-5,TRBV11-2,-,TGTGCCAGCAGCCGCACGGCGGGACCGTACCAAGAGACCCAGTACTTC,CASSRTAGPYQETQYF
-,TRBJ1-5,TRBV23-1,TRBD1,TGCGCCAGCAGTCAATCGAGGGACAGAGCTCCTCGAAGCAATCAGCCCCAGCATTTT,CASSQSRDRAPRSNQPQHF
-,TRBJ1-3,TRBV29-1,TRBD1,TGCAGCGCAAAGACAGGGCCTGGAAACACCATATATTTT,CSAKTGPGNTIYF
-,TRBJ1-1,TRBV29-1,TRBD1,TGCAGCGCCCTGTCAGGGGGCGGTGGAAGGAACACTGAAGCTTTCTTT,CSALSGGGGRNTEAFF
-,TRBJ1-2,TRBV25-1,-,TGTGCCAGCAGTGAACTCTATGGCTACACCTTC,CASSELYGYTF
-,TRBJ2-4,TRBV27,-,TGTGCCAGCAGTCCAATAGACAAAGCCAAAAACATTCAGTACTTC,CASSPIDKAKNIQYF
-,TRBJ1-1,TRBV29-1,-,TGCAGCGTTGAAGATCGGGGAGGGACTTTCTTT,CSVEDRGGTFF
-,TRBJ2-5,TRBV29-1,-,TGCAGCGTTTCGGGCACGGAAAGAGGGACCCAGTACTTC,CSVSGTERGTQYF
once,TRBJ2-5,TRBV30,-,TGTGCCTGGAGTAACGGGGGGCTCGTTGAGACCCAGTACTTC,CAWSNGGLVETQYF
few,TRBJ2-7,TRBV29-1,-,TGCAGCGTTGGAGGCGGTTACGAGCAGTACTTC,CSVGGGYEQYF
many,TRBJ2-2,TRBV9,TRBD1,TGTGCCAGCAGCGCGGGACAGGGGATCACCGGGGAGCTGTTTTTT,CASSAGQGITGELFF
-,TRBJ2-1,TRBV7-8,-,TGTGCCAGCAGCGAAGATGGGGGACCATACAATGAGCAGTTCTTC,CASSEDGGPYNEQFF
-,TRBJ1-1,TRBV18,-,TGTGCCAGCTCACCACTCGGTTCGGACGGGATGAACACTGAAGCTTTCTTT,CASSPLGSDGMNTEAFF
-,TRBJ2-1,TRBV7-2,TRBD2,TGTGCCAGCAGCTTACAGAGCGGGGATGAGCAGTTCTTC,CASSLQSGDEQFF
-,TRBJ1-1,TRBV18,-,TGTGCCAGCTCACCACGAGAAGGGAACACTGAAGCTTTCTTT,CASSPREGNTEAFF
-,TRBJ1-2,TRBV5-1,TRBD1,TGCGCCAGCAGCTCGCCGGGACAGGCAAATGGCTACACCTTC,CASSSPGQANGYTF
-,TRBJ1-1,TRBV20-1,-,TGCAGTGCTAGAGGCCAGGGAACAGCTTTCTTT,CSARGQGTAFF
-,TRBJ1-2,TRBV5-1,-,TGCGCCAGCAGCCAGCAGATGTACTATGGCTACACCTTC,CASSQQMYYGYTF
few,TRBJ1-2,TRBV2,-,TGTGCCAGCAGTGAGGAGGGATCGGGAGGCTACACCTTC,CASSEEGSGGYTF
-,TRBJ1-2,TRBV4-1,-,TGCGCCAGCAGCCAAGCCCTTAGGGGGAACTATGGCTACACCTTC,CASSQALRGNYGYTF
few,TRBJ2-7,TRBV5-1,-,TGCGCCAGCAGCTTGGCGACAGGATCAACCTACGAGCAGTACTTC,CASSLATGSTYEQYF
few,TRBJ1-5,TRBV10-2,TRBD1,TGCGCCAGCAGGGAGGGACAGGTCAATCAGCCCCAGCATTTT,CASREGQVNQPQHF
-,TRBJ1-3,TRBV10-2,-,TGCGCCAGCACTCCCCAGTGGGGGAATGGAAACACCATATATTTT,CASTPQWGNGNTIYF
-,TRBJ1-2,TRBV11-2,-,TGTGCCAGCAGCCGGGAGGGTGGGAGCTACACCTTC,CASSREGGSYTF
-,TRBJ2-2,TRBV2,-,TGTGCCAGCATGGGGGGGCTTGCCGGGGAGCTGTTTTTT,CASMGGLAGELFF
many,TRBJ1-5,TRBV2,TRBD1,TGTGCCAGCAGTGACTTGGGACAGGGAAGGACAAGCAATCAGCCCCAGCATTTT,CASSDLGQGRTSNQPQHF
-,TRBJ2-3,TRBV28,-,TGTGCCAGCAGTCCCAGGGAAAATACGCAGTATTTT,CASSPRENTQYF
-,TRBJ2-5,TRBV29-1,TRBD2,TGCAGCGCCAGGACTAGCGGGAGAGAGACCCAGTACTTC,CSARTSGRETQYF
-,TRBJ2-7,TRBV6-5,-,TGTGCCAGCCTCGACAGTTCCTACGAGCAGTACTTC,CASLDSSYEQYF
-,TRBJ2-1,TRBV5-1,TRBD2,TGCGCCAGCAGCTTGGCCGCTAGCGGTTACAATGAGCAGTTCTTC,CASSLAASGYNEQFF
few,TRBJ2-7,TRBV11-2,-,TGTGCCAGCAGCTTAGATCGCGTCAGGGGTTACGAGCAGTACTTC,CASSLDRVRGYEQYF
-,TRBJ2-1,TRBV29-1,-,TGCAGCGCCCGGGAGCGGAGCTCCTACAATGAGCAGTTCTTC,CSARERSSYNEQFF
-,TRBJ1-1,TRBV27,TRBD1,TGTGCCAGCAGTACCCGACAGGGGGACACTGAAGCTTTCTTT,CASSTRQGDTEAFF
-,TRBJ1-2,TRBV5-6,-,TGTGCCAGCAGACCTAAAAATGCGACAGGTTCCGCTAACTATGGCTACACCTTC,CASRPKNATGSANYGYTF
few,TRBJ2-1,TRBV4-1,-,TGCGCCAGCAGCCAAGTTTTGCGGCCCAATGAGCAGTTCTTC,CASSQVLRPNEQFF
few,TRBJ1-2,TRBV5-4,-,TGTGCCAGCAGCTTCACAAACAGGGTCTATGGCTACACCTTC,CASSFTNRVYGYTF
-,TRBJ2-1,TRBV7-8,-,TGTGCCAGCAGCCGAAGGCCTCGGGGGCTCGGGGGCGATGAGCAGTTCTTC,CASSRRPRGLGGDEQFF
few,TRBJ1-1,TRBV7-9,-,TGTGCCAGCAGCTCACAGGGAGGGAACACTGAAGCTTTCTTT,CASSSQGGNTEAFF
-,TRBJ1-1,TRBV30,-,TGTGCCTGGAGCAGGGGACTGAACACTGAAGCTTTCTTT,CAWSRGLNTEAFF
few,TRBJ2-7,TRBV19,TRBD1,TGTGCCAGTAGTTACCGGGACAGGGGATACGAGCAGTACTTC,CASSYRDRGYEQYF